The clone carrying this T cell receptor (beta chain) was counted between two and nine times. PCR was performed using 60 Vbeta and 13 Jbeta primers. Here immunoSEQ multiplex PCR was the method, and the copy in TCRdb shows in-frame clones only, minus some. The sample comprises 100,000 to 150,000 clones, about two thirds of which are singletons, and 6.6% rests with the top ten. The sample is drawn from a study of cytomegalovirus exposure and HLA in healthy donors. Trimming pared 3 bases from V and 5 bases from J, leaving 16 bases between. Germline V gene sequence: CDR1 KGHSY, CDR2 FQNENV. The CDR3 is 15 residues long.

V usage is TRBV16 and J usage is TRBJ1-2, with D possibly being TRBD1 (5 bases). This sequence was found in a man between 40 and 49 years old in good health and CMV-seropositive. The material sequenced was PBMCs. The CDR3 nucleotides are TGTGCCAGCAGCCACCTCCCGGGGGTGTTTTATGGCTACACCTTC. Amino acids: CASSHLPGVFYGYTF.